One and the same sample provided the 8 T cell receptor beta chains below, sequenced in a study of T cells after yellow fever vaccination. One entry per CDR3 protein, called by TCRdb with MiXCR from the 5' RACE reads. Of approximately 160,000 distinct CDR3 sequences listed, roughly 6.2% are singletons. Specimen: CD4+ T cells sorted from PBMCs, collected on the day of the first yellow fever vaccination. The receptors were gathered from a man in his late teens or twenties who received the YFV17D yellow fever vaccine.

This chain connects TRBV21-1 to TRBJ1-5; TRBD1 is the table's D call and was not checked against the DNA. TRBV21-1 corresponds to a pseudogene. CDR3 length: 12 amino acids. The CDR3 bases are TGTGCCTCCTGGGTCCCCCATCAGCCCCAGCATTTT. As protein: CASWVPHQPQHF.

This clonotype was counted ten times or more. The V and J genes are TRBV6-2 or TRBV6-3 and TRBJ2-1, with 8 bases that match TRBD1. This CDR3 comprises 17 residues. Germline V gives CDR1 MNHEY, CDR2 SVGEGT. The junction had 14 bases not matched to a gene; V was cut back by 6 bases and J by 4 bases. CDR3 DNA: TGTGCCAGCAGACATGGACAGGGTCTAATCCCTTACAATGAGCAGTTCTTC. The encoded protein is CASRHGQGLIPYNEQFF.

This clonotype was counted at least ten times. This chain uses TRBV7-2 with TRBJ2-5; weak D call: TRBD2 (5 bases). Germline V gene lookup returns CDR1 SGHTA and CDR2 FQGNSA. V was pared by 5 bases and J by 9 bases, with 22 bases between. The CDR3 loop spans 15 amino acids. The CDR3 spells CASSRPEGLPRAQYF. The CDR3 nucleotides are TGTGCCAGCAGCCGTCCCGAAGGACTGCCCCGGGCCCAGTACTTC.

The sample holds many counts of this clonotype. The chain uses TRBV7-9 and TRBJ2-3, with a weak D call TRBD2 (5 bases). V lost 3 bases and J lost 1, with 11 bases in between. The CDR3 consists of 15 residues. Germline V CDR1 and CDR2: SEHNR, FQNEAQ (reference sequence). This CDR3 reads CASSFRRGRTDTQYF. CDR3 nucleotides: TGTGCCAGCAGCTTCAGACGGGGTCGCACAGATACGCAGTATTTT.

In the case of this clonotype: This clone may be a read error of a much larger clone one base away. The chain recombines TRBV20-1 with TRBJ2-1; a weak D match, TRBD2 (6 bases). Germline V gene lookup returns CDR1 DFQATT and CDR2 SNEGSKA (reference sequence). The CDR3 runs 13 residues. CDR3 region: CSASGGGPYEQVF. DNA of the CDR3: TGCAGTGCTTCTGGGGGAGGCCCCTATGAGCAGGTCTTC.

The chain carries TRBV20-1 and TRBJ1-3; D is unclear. Deletions cut 2 bases from V and 5 bases from J, with 4 bases between. Germline loops: CDR1 DFQATT, CDR2 SNEGSKA (reference sequence). The length of the CDR3 is 11 residues. CDR3 sequence: CSARFRNTIYF. In DNA form, the CDR3 reads TGCAGTGCTAGATTTAGAAACACCATATATTTT.

This clonotype was recorded many times. This chain joins TRBV12-3 or TRBV12-4 and TRBJ2-1, with D perhaps matching TRBD2 (5 bases). The CDR3 runs to 12 residues. Trimming took 7 bases from V and 5 from J, leaving 9 bases between them. The CDR3 sequence is CASKTSNNEQFF. The CDR3 coding sequence is TGTGCCAGCAAAACTAGTAACAATGAGCAGTTCTTC.

This chain connects TRBV27 to TRBJ2-6; 11 bases are a match to TRBD1. This CDR3 contains 19 residues. After removal of 2 bases from V and 0 bases from J, the junction contained 6 bases not matched to a gene. Germline CDR1 MNHEY, CDR2 SMNVEV (reference sequence). CDR3 DNA sequence: TGTGCCAGCAGTTTAAATCCCGGGACAGGGGGCTCTGGGGCCAACGTCCTGACTTTC. This codes for CASSLNPGTGGSGANVLTF.